This paragraph reports one T cell receptor (beta chain). This CDR3 spans 21 amino acids. Clones were sequenced by immunoSEQ multiplex PCR, and TCRdb holds only the in-frame ones, with some missing. This sample has 30,000 to 35,000 clones, with approximately 90% found just once. This specimen belongs to a study of blood T cell repertoires in COVID-19. About the research overall: The United States, Italy and Spain supplied acute and convalescent COVID-19 samples.

The sequence was collected from a human donor in a cohort sampled during active COVID-19. The sequencing sample was made of peripheral blood. The genes are TRBV21-1 and TRBJ2-3; the table's D gene call, TRBD1, was not cross checked with the DNA. TRBV21-1 counts as a pseudogene. The CDR3 loop is CASSKNYRVKETGAITDTQYF. Here the CDR3 DNA reads TGTGCCAGCAGCAAAAATTATAGGGTCAAGGAAACAGGGGCCATCACAGATACGCAGTATTTT.